This T cell receptor beta chain was sequenced during a study of cytomegalovirus exposure and HLA in healthy donors (dated by TCRdb to about 2017). The study in broad terms: A later analysis indicated that the 100 to 150 validation repertoires were generated on the platform also employed for the 720 or so repertoires of the first cohort. The study aimed to test whether signatures of past pathogen exposure could be identified by cataloging public T cell receptors. Along with the roughly 710-subject first cohort, a separate validation cohort of over a hundred different subjects was used. To predict cytomegalovirus infection status, the study brought together high-throughput TCR immunosequencing, statistical association of individual TCRs with disease status, and machine learning. The paper as a whole reports these results and caveats: It was suggested by the authors that the approach could potentially be generalized to other disease states and immunological phenotypes. In both the original and validation cohorts, the classifier was reported to diagnose cytomegalovirus status with high specificity and sensitivity. A later analysis had no HLA typing for the validation cohort, so co-occurrence there was scored across all 130 or so repertoires. Three of the identified cytomegalovirus-associated TCR beta chains were confirmed in vitro to be specific for cytomegalovirus antigens. While some public TCRs were present in many individuals, most TCR sequences turned up only very rarely across donors. Subsequent analysis determined that TCRs grouped into clusters in the first cohort also showed a tendency toward co-occurrence across the 130 or so validation repertoires, and 85% to 95% of cluster scores exceeded 0. The study listed 170 or so TCR beta chains as associated with cytomegalovirus.

Separate from the approximately 670-subject first cohort, the validation cohort of around 130 subjects was the group to which the donors belonged. About this clone itself: Its antigen is unknown. No per-base quality is available; no much larger clone lies one base away.

V drops 4 bases and J drops 2 bases, leaving 10 bases in between. The CDR3, from cysteine to phenylalanine, totals 13 residues. The retained sequence is limited to the CDR3, 39 bases, with the frame set at the first base. As encoded in the germline V gene (reference sequence), CDR1 is SGHKS while CDR2 is YYEKEE. The library was produced with the immunoSEQ multiplex PCR assay. Under the source paper's analysis protocol: A statistical classification framework was developed to diagnose cytomegalovirus status using the catalog of TCR beta chain sequences. In its TCRdb copy, this immuneACCESS table keeps in-frame sequences only and misses some clones. Where compared with another copy, unresolved V genes explain less than half of these, and the others have no known cause. V and J calls and clone size follow that table, whereas D and trimming were derived from the DNA. The sample contains roughly 75,000 clones, around four fifths of them found a single time. The ten largest make up around 2.9% of the sample.

The chain uses TRBV5-5 and TRBJ2-7; TRBD2 is a possible D gene, resting on 5 matching bases. This sequence was found in a man younger than 40 in good health and CMV-seronegative. Source material: PBMCs. The nucleotide sequence reads as follows: TGTGCCAGCAGCACGACGGGGACCTACGAGCAGTACTTC. The translation is CASSTTGTYEQYF.